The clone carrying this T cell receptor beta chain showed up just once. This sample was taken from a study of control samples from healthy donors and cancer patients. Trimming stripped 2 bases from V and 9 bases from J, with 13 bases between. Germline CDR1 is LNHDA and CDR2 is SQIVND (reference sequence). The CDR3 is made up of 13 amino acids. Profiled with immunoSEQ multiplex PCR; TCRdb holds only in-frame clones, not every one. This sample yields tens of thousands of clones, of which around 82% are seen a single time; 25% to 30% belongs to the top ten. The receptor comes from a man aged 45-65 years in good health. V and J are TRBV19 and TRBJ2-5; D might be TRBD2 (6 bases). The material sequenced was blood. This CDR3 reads CASSITGVGAQYF. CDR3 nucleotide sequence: TGTGCCAGTAGTATAACGGGGGTGGGCGCCCAGTACTTC.